This TCR beta chain stems from a study of cytomegalovirus exposure and HLA in healthy donors. Study conclusions and caveats: The Asian-associated ancestry cluster reportedly had fewer N-insertions than the 666-donor mean in a later analysis.

To note about this clone: Its antigen is currently unknown.

The PCR ran on 60 Vbeta and 13 Jbeta primers. Sequencing used immunoSEQ multiplex PCR; TCRdb keeps in-frame clones, though not all of them. The sample yields roughly 220,000 clones, around 80% seen once. The length of the CDR3 is 13 residues. Germline CDR1 is SGHNT and CDR2 is YYREEE (reference sequence). The junction had 2 bases not matched to a gene; V was cut back by 4 bases and J by 2 bases. The receptor's source is a man between 50 and 59 years old in good health and CMV-seronegative. The chain couples TRBV5-4 to TRBJ1-2; 7 bases agree with TRBD1. The specimen was PBMCs. The CDR3 bases are TGTGCCAGCAGCGAGGGACAGAACTATGGCTACACCTTC. This encodes CASSEGQNYGYTF.